This T cell receptor (beta chain) stems from a study of beta chain features in type 1 diabetes. Whole-study context: Healthy donors resembled patients in age, gender and cell yields.

The CDR3 runs 13 residues. V was clipped by 3 bases and J by 1 base, with 6 bases between them. Germline CDR1 and CDR2: MGHDK and SYGVNS. The isolated RNA, all of it, was reverse transcribed, so expressed TCRB transcripts were what got sequenced. This table comes from immunoSEQ multiplex PCR, and its TCRdb copy is limited to in-frame clones, with some not included. The table includes 400,000 to 500,000 clones, approximately 15% detected once. Study-wide points: A greater similarity of naive, central memory and Treg TCRB repertoires was seen among patients than among healthy donors. TCRB CDR3 length was moderately but significantly reduced in all four CD4+ subsets of Type 1 diabetes patients. At VDJ recombination sites, type 1 diabetes patients had fewer insertions and more deleted nucleotides.

With regard to this clone: The antigen is unknown.

Sequenced: naive CD4+ T cells from blood. The source of this sequence is a man aged 25 to 40 in good health. This chain connects TRBV25-1 to TRBJ2-5; D gene ambiguous. CDR3 loop: CASSDAGQETQYF. Here the CDR3 DNA reads TGTGCCAGCAGTGACGCAGGCCAAGAGACCCAGTACTTC.